These T cell receptor beta chains were read from a single sample in a study of cytomegalovirus exposure and HLA in healthy donors. Measured with immunoSEQ multiplex PCR; TCRdb has only the in-frame clones, and not every one. The repertoire has about 98,000 clones, about 81% of them found once; the top ten carry roughly 1.4%. Sequencing was performed on PBMCs. These receptors originate from a man aged 40-49 years in good health and CMV-seronegative. The CDR3 runs from the conserved cysteine through the conserved F or W. The D gene is left open where the match is weak. Not all rows give a size; the values are once, few, many and, for expanded clones, a class.

DNA: TGTGCCAGCAGCTTGGAAAACAGGGGACATGGCTACACCTTC
CDR3: CASSLENRGHGYTF
D: TRBD1
size: -
J: TRBJ1-2
V: TRBV5-4

DNA: TGTGCCAGCAGCCAAAATTTTGCACCCCTCCACTTT
CDR3: CASSQNFAPLHF
D: -
size: once
J: TRBJ1-6
V: TRBV7-2

DNA: TGTGCCAGCAGTCGACAGGGAGACTATGGCTACACCTTC
CDR3: CASSRQGDYGYTF
D: TRBD1
size: few
J: TRBJ1-2
V: TRBV6-4

DNA: TGTGCCAGCAGCTACTTTTCTTCGGCAACTAATGAAAAACTGTTTTTT
CDR3: CASSYFSSATNEKLFF
D: -
size: -
J: TRBJ1-4
V: TRBV6-5

DNA: TGTGCCAGCGAAGTGGAGGAGCAAGAGACCCAGTACTTC
CDR3: CASEVEEQETQYF
D: -
size: -
J: TRBJ2-5
V: TRBV2

DNA: TGCGCCAGCAGCCAAGATCAAGGAAGACAGGGCGGGGCTGGGGCCAACGTCCTGACTTTC
CDR3: CASSQDQGRQGGAGANVLTF
D: -
size: -
J: TRBJ2-6
V: TRBV4-1

DNA: TGCGCCAGCAGCCAGGCCCAGACAGAGACGAACACCGGGGAGCTGTTTTTT
CDR3: CASSQAQTETNTGELFF
D: -
size: -
J: TRBJ2-2
V: TRBV4-1

DNA: TGCGCCAGCAGTGACCGGGGGGCCCACTACGAGCAGTACTTC
CDR3: CASSDRGAHYEQYF
D: -
size: -
J: TRBJ2-7
V: TRBV10-1

DNA: TGCAGCGTTACGGAGGGACAGGGCAATCAGCCCCAGCATTTT
CDR3: CSVTEGQGNQPQHF
D: TRBD1
size: -
J: TRBJ1-5
V: TRBV29-1

DNA: TGTGCCAGTAGTATTGGACAGAGCAATCAGCCCCAGCATTTT
CDR3: CASSIGQSNQPQHF
D: -
size: -
J: TRBJ1-5
V: TRBV19

DNA: TGTGCCAGCCAAGGACAGGGGGGCCCCGAAGGCGCTGAAGCTTTCTTT
CDR3: CASQGQGGPEGAEAFF
D: TRBD1
size: -
J: TRBJ1-1
V: TRBV6-6

DNA: TGTGCCAGCAGCTTGGGCGACACGCTCCCATACGAGCAGTACTTC
CDR3: CASSLGDTLPYEQYF
D: -
size: -
J: TRBJ2-7
V: TRBV5-8

DNA: TGTGCCAGCAGCTTGGAAGGGAGGAGGGATCGGCCCCAGCATTTT
CDR3: CASSLEGRRDRPQHF
D: -
size: -
J: TRBJ1-5
V: TRBV7-8

DNA: TGCGCCAGCAGCAAGACAGGGGATGCCGGGGAGCTGTTTTTT
CDR3: CASSKTGDAGELFF
D: TRBD1
size: -
J: TRBJ2-2
V: TRBV5-1

DNA: TGTGCCAGCAGTGTACCAGGGGGCACCGGGGAGCTGTTTTTT
CDR3: CASSVPGGTGELFF
D: TRBD1
size: -
J: TRBJ2-2
V: TRBV2

DNA: TGTGCCAGCAATTCTTACAATGAGCAGTTCTTC
CDR3: CASNSYNEQFF
D: -
size: few
J: TRBJ2-1
V: TRBV28

DNA: TGTGCCAGTACCCTATCTGGTAGCAATCAGCCCCAGCATTTT
CDR3: CASTLSGSNQPQHF
D: -
size: -
J: TRBJ1-5
V: TRBV19

DNA: TGTGCCAGCAGCAATATTGAAAGGACAAGAAGAACTGGCTCCTATAATTCACCCCTCCACTTT
CDR3: CASSNIERTRRTGSYNSPLHF
D: -
size: -
J: TRBJ1-6
V: TRBV21-1

DNA: TGTGCCAGTAGTATAGATGGCAGAACTAACTATGGCTACACCTTC
CDR3: CASSIDGRTNYGYTF
D: -
size: -
J: TRBJ1-2
V: TRBV19

DNA: TGTGCCAGTAGTATCCAGGGCGGTAATGAGCAGTTCTTC
CDR3: CASSIQGGNEQFF
D: -
size: once
J: TRBJ2-1
V: TRBV19

DNA: TGTTCCAGCAGCTCCGTGGACAGGGGGCGCACAGATACGCAGTATTTT
CDR3: CSSSSVDRGRTDTQYF
D: TRBD1
size: -
J: TRBJ2-3
V: TRBV7-9

DNA: TGTGCCAGCAGTAAAGAATGGACCGGGACAAACAATGAGCAGTTCTTC
CDR3: CASSKEWTGTNNEQFF
D: -
size: once
J: TRBJ2-1
V: TRBV7-9

DNA: TGTGCCAGCAGTGACCTAACAGGGAGGGGGGCCAATCAGCCCCAGCATTTT
CDR3: CASSDLTGRGANQPQHF
D: -
size: -
J: TRBJ1-5
V: TRBV6-1

DNA: TGTGCCAGCAGTGGACAGGGGGAGCGGGATGGCTACACCTTC
CDR3: CASSGQGERDGYTF
D: TRBD1
size: -
J: TRBJ1-2
V: TRBV2

DNA: TGCGCCAGCAGTCAGGACAGGCCGTCGGAAAAACTGTTTTTT
CDR3: CASSQDRPSEKLFF
D: TRBD1
size: once
J: TRBJ1-4
V: TRBV5-1

DNA: TGCAGCGCCACGGACAGGGAGTATGGCTACACCTTC
CDR3: CSATDREYGYTF
D: TRBD1
size: -
J: TRBJ1-2
V: TRBV29-1

DNA: TGTGCCAGTAGTGTAGTACGGAGCTCCTATAATTCACCCCTCCACTTT
CDR3: CASSVVRSSYNSPLHF
D: -
size: -
J: TRBJ1-6
V: TRBV19

DNA: TGTGCCAGCAACCGGGACAGGGGGATCAATGAGCAGTTCTTC
CDR3: CASNRDRGINEQFF
D: TRBD1
size: -
J: TRBJ2-1
V: TRBV6-1

DNA: TGCAGCGTCGGGACAGAATACGAGCAGTACTTC
CDR3: CSVGTEYEQYF
D: TRBD1
size: -
J: TRBJ2-7
V: TRBV29-1

DNA: TGTGCCAGCAGTGAAAGCAGGGTTCTTTACAATGAGCAGTTCTTC
CDR3: CASSESRVLYNEQFF
D: -
size: -
J: TRBJ2-1
V: TRBV2

DNA: TGTGCCAGCAGCATCCTAACGACAGGGAATCTATATGGCTACACCTTC
CDR3: CASSILTTGNLYGYTF
D: TRBD1
size: few
J: TRBJ1-2
V: TRBV5-4

DNA: TGTGCCAGCAGCTCGCCGGGACGGGAGGCGTATTTT
CDR3: CASSSPGREAYF
D: TRBD2
size: -
J: TRBJ2-3
V: TRBV5-4

DNA: TGTGCCAGCAGCTTAAGCGGACAGGCTGAAGCTTTCTTT
CDR3: CASSLSGQAEAFF
D: TRBD1
size: few
J: TRBJ1-1
V: TRBV7-3

DNA: TGTGCCAGCACCGATAGACAGTTCAGCTCCTACAATGAGCAGTTCTTC
CDR3: CASTDRQFSSYNEQFF
D: -
size: -
J: TRBJ2-1
V: TRBV5-4

DNA: TGTGCCAGCAGTCCCGACAGGGGGCCGGGTGGCTACACCTTC
CDR3: CASSPDRGPGGYTF
D: TRBD1
size: -
J: TRBJ1-2
V: TRBV6-1

DNA: TGTGCCAGCAGCGTACGACAGGGGAGGAATTCACCCCTCCACTTT
CDR3: CASSVRQGRNSPLHF
D: TRBD1
size: few
J: TRBJ1-6
V: TRBV9

DNA: TGTGCCAGCAGTGCGGGATTAGGAGGCTACACCTTC
CDR3: CASSAGLGGYTF
D: -
size: -
J: TRBJ1-2
V: TRBV2

DNA: TGTGCCAGCAGTGATCGGGGTTGGAGTGGGTACACCTTC
CDR3: CASSDRGWSGYTF
D: -
size: -
J: TRBJ1-2
V: TRBV6-1

DNA: TGTGCCAGCAGTTACTCGCGAGGGCTTACCAATGGCTACACCTTC
CDR3: CASSYSRGLTNGYTF
D: -
size: -
J: TRBJ1-2
V: TRBV6-5

DNA: TGTGCCAGCAGCCGCGGTGTGGGTGAAAAACTGTTTTTT
CDR3: CASSRGVGEKLFF
D: -
size: few
J: TRBJ1-4
V: TRBV7-9

DNA: TGTGCCAGCAGCTTAGCCGGGGGGAACACTGAAGCTTTCTTT
CDR3: CASSLAGGNTEAFF
D: -
size: -
J: TRBJ1-1
V: TRBV5-6

DNA: TGTGCCAGCAGTTTCGACAGGGGGGGGACCGGGGAGCTGTTTTTT
CDR3: CASSFDRGGTGELFF
D: TRBD1
size: few
J: TRBJ2-2
V: TRBV27

DNA: TGTGCCAGCAGTCCCAGGGTATCCGGGACTAGCGGGGGTCGGGGTGAGCAGTTCTTC
CDR3: CASSPRVSGTSGGRGEQFF
D: TRBD2
size: few
J: TRBJ2-1
V: TRBV7-2

DNA: TGTGCCAGCAGCACCTTGACAGGGGCGACCTTCAATGAGCAGTTCTTC
CDR3: CASSTLTGATFNEQFF
D: TRBD1
size: -
J: TRBJ2-1
V: TRBV7-9

DNA: TGTGCCAGCAGCCCTACCCGGGGGGGCCTAGTCCCGCAGTACTTC
CDR3: CASSPTRGGLVPQYF
D: TRBD2
size: -
J: TRBJ2-7
V: TRBV5-4

DNA: TGTGCCAGCAGCAAGCCGGGACAGGTCTCCTACGAGCAGTACTTC
CDR3: CASSKPGQVSYEQYF
D: TRBD1
size: -
J: TRBJ2-7
V: TRBV4-2

DNA: TGTGCCAGCACCGGGACAGGGGGACAGTGGTCCTACAATGAGCAGTTCTTC
CDR3: CASTGTGGQWSYNEQFF
D: TRBD1
size: -
J: TRBJ2-1
V: TRBV5-4

DNA: TGTGCCAGCAGTTACCCGGGACTGACCTACGAGCAGTACTTC
CDR3: CASSYPGLTYEQYF
D: -
size: -
J: TRBJ2-7
V: TRBV6-6

DNA: TGTGCCATCAGGGACAGGGAGGTCCACGAGCAGTACTTC
CDR3: CAIRDREVHEQYF
D: TRBD1
size: -
J: TRBJ2-7
V: TRBV10-3

DNA: TGCAGCGGACAGGGGCTGAGGAACACTGAAGCTTTCTTT
CDR3: CSGQGLRNTEAFF
D: TRBD1
size: -
J: TRBJ1-1
V: TRBV29-1

DNA: TGTGCCAGCAGTGCAGCAACTAGAGGCACTGAAGCTTTCTTT
CDR3: CASSAATRGTEAFF
D: -
size: -
J: TRBJ1-1
V: TRBV2

DNA: TGTGCCAGCAGCCCAGGACTAGCGGGGGGTTACAATGAGCAGTTCTTC
CDR3: CASSPGLAGGYNEQFF
D: TRBD2
size: -
J: TRBJ2-1
V: TRBV11-3

DNA: TGTGCCAGTAGGCTTACAGGGGGCGCTTACAATGAGCAGTTCTTC
CDR3: CASRLTGGAYNEQFF
D: TRBD1
size: -
J: TRBJ2-1
V: TRBV19

DNA: TGTGCCAGCAGCTTTGCAGGGATGAACACTGAAGCTTTCTTT
CDR3: CASSFAGMNTEAFF
D: -
size: -
J: TRBJ1-1
V: TRBV5-8

DNA: TGCGCCAGCAAGGAGGCTAGCTCCTATAATTCACCCCTCCACTTT
CDR3: CASKEASSYNSPLHF
D: -
size: -
J: TRBJ1-6
V: TRBV10-2

DNA: TGTGCCAGCAACCCAGGGACTAGCGGATACAATGAGCAGTTCTTC
CDR3: CASNPGTSGYNEQFF
D: TRBD2
size: -
J: TRBJ2-1
V: TRBV7-2

DNA: TGTGCCAGCAGTGTATTAGATACGCAGTATTTT
CDR3: CASSVLDTQYF
D: -
size: -
J: TRBJ2-3
V: TRBV6-1

DNA: TGTGCCAGCAGTTTGGGGCCTAACAATCAGCCCCAGCATTTT
CDR3: CASSLGPNNQPQHF
D: -
size: -
J: TRBJ1-5
V: TRBV27